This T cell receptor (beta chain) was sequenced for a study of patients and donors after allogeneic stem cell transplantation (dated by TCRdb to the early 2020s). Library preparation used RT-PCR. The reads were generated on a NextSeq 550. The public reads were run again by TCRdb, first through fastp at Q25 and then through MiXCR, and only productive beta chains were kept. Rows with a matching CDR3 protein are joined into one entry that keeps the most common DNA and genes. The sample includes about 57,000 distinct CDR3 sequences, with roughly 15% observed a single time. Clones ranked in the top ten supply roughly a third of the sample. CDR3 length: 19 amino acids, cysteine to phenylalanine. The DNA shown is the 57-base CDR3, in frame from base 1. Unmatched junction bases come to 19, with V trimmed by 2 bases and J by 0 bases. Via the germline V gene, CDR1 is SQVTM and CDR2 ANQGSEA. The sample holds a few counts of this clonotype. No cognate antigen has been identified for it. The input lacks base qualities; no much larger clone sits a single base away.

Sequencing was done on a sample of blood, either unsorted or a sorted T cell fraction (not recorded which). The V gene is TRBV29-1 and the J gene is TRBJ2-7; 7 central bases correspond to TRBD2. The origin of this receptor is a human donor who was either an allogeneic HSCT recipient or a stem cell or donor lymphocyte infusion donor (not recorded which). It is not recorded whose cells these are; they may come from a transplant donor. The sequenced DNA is TGCAGCGTTGAAAAATTGGGAGGGGCCGAATACCTACTCTCCTACGAGCAGTACTTC. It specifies CSVEKLGGAEYLLSYEQYF.